A selection of T cell receptor beta chains follows, all from one sample in a study of blood T cell repertoires in COVID-19. Measured with immunoSEQ multiplex PCR; TCRdb has only the in-frame clones, and not every one. Among more than 95,000 clones listed, approximately 90% were seen once. Specimen: peripheral blood. The receptors come from a man aged 55 to 70 with acute or convalescent COVID-19. Each CDR3 is given with its conserved first and last residue.

TRBJ1-4 TRBV3-1/TRBV3-2 CASSLRGTNEKLFF
TRBJ2-1 TRBV25-1 CASSEGTSGNNEQFF
TRBJ2-2 TRBV7-9 CASSATGTDTTGTGELFF
TRBJ1-3 TRBV2 CASSENAVVWHF
TRBJ2-5 TRBV5-1 CASSFGGEETQYF
TRBJ1-3 TRBV27 CASSLAGTGVGNTIYF
TRBJ1-3 TRBV3-1/TRBV3-2 CASSHQTGNTIYF
TRBJ2-1 TRBV24-1 CATSDPGLAGNEQFF
TRBJ1-2 TRBV6-6 CASSRSSTGTLYGYTF
TRBJ1-5 TRBV5-1 CASSIDSNQPQHF
TRBJ1-1 TRBV12-3/TRBV12-4 CASSPHLSTEAFF
TRBJ1-2 TRBV2 CASSGGSGGYTF
TRBJ1-4 TRBV7-9 CASSFPGGNEKLFF
TRBJ1-1 TRBV6-5 CASSYDSGNTEAFF
TRBJ1-2 TRBV7-8 CASSLGGGSGYTF
TRBJ1-2 TRBV9 CASSRGQGVDYGYTF
TRBJ1-5 TRBV5-6 CASSLYDPSGNQPQHF
TRBJ2-7 TRBV19 CASSIGRMAEQYF
TRBJ1-2 TRBV18 CASSRQGMDGYTF
TRBJ1-2 TRBV18 CASSPPAGEDYGYTF
TRBJ1-2 TRBV10-2 CASSPMGGPFYGYTF
TRBJ1-2 TRBV2 CASARSYGYTF
TRBJ1-4 TRBV7-8 CASSYRGGTNEKLFF
TRBJ2-5 TRBV20-1 CSASAGGAGRLGETQYF
TRBJ1-1 TRBV5-1 CASSLGAPNTEAFF
TRBJ1-3 TRBV14 CASSQEIGAVGTIYF
TRBJ1-2 TRBV5-5 CASSLAAGNNYGYTF
TRBJ1-5 TRBV7-2 CASSLAGGQAYSNQPQHF
TRBJ1-1 TRBV7-9 CASSRDATGTFF
TRBJ2-5 TRBV5-4 CASSHGLAANQETQYF
TRBJ2-7 TRBV9 CASSAGTGRTSYEQYF
TRBJ1-3 TRBV5-6 CASSLGTGAGNTIYF
TRBJ1-1 TRBV5-1 CASSLEQGFTEAFF
TRBJ1-5 TRBV3-1/TRBV3-2 CASSQNSQPQHF
TRBJ1-3 TRBV7-2 CASSLTGTGNTIYF
TRBJ1-3 TRBV7-8 CASSSGRGGGNTIYF
TRBJ2-1 TRBV5-1 CASSMGWWGLQGNEQFF
TRBJ2-5 TRBV7-9 CASSFGLAGGPRQETQYF
TRBJ2-7 TRBV30 CATGTGFRYEQYF
TRBJ1-5 TRBV4-2 CASSQYGDQPQHF
TRBJ1-1 TRBV5-1 CASVRDRGANALGAEAFF
TRBJ2-3 TRBV6-5 CASMRGSTDTQYF
TRBJ2-1 TRBV29-1 CSASWDTYNEQFF
TRBJ1-2 TRBV3-1/TRBV3-2 CASSPDRVHGYTF
TRBJ2-2 TRBV5-1 CASSLALVNSGELFF
TRBJ2-3 TRBV19 CASSIGSPSTDTQYF
TRBJ1-5 TRBV30 CAWSLPGGNSNQPQHF
TRBJ1-2 TRBV7-9 CASSFTASDGYTF
TRBJ1-4 TRBV4-1 CASSRGGLSEKLFF
TRBJ2-2 TRBV3-1/TRBV3-2 CASSSLRDTGELFF
TRBJ1-4 TRBV29-1 CSARTGGRKKLFF
TRBJ2-1 TRBV7-8 CASSLVPPGGSYNEQFF